This is a list of T cell receptor beta chains from one sample in a study of OX40 agonist ivuxolimab in advanced cancers. TCRdb's table, derived via immunoSEQ multiplex PCR, lists solely in-frame clones and lacks some. Seen here are about 40,000 clones, just under 85% observed once, and the top ten hold 35% to 45%. The material sequenced was CD4+ or CD8+ T cells sorted from blood, taken in a trial of the OX40 agonist ivuxolimab. These receptors were obtained from an adult with an advanced solid tumor such as melanoma, head and neck, liver or kidney cancer. Each CDR3 is given without its conserved first and last residue. Each record gives: J gene, clone size, V gene, CDR3 protein. Clone size is not always given. Where it is, it says once, few, many or a class for expanded clones.

j_gene: TRBJ2-5; abundance: .; v_gene: TRBV18; CDR3aa: ASSPGQGAGETQY
j_gene: TRBJ2-2; abundance: .; v_gene: TRBV7-3; CDR3aa: ASSSRGGGTGELF
j_gene: TRBJ2-5; abundance: .; v_gene: TRBV18; CDR3aa: ASSPGAQETQY
j_gene: TRBJ1-5; abundance: .; v_gene: TRBV7-9; CDR3aa: ASSLVGSNQPQH
j_gene: TRBJ1-1; abundance: once; v_gene: TRBV6-4; CDR3aa: ASRQGPNTEAF
j_gene: TRBJ1-1; abundance: .; v_gene: TRBV6-6; CDR3aa: ASKDRAFTEAF
j_gene: TRBJ2-7; abundance: .; v_gene: TRBV19; CDR3aa: ASSIGWQSYEQY
j_gene: TRBJ2-3; abundance: .; v_gene: TRBV6-1; CDR3aa: ASTKGLADTDTQY
j_gene: TRBJ2-3; abundance: .; v_gene: TRBV6-1; CDR3aa: ASSEVGWEPDTQY
j_gene: TRBJ1-5; abundance: .; v_gene: TRBV7-8; CDR3aa: ASSLQGSDQPQH
j_gene: TRBJ2-1; abundance: .; v_gene: TRBV11-2; CDR3aa: ASSLVGGANEQF
j_gene: TRBJ1-5; abundance: .; v_gene: TRBV18; CDR3aa: ASSPHSNQPQH
j_gene: TRBJ1-1; abundance: .; v_gene: TRBV6-1; CDR3aa: ASSARGQDTEAF
j_gene: TRBJ1-2; abundance: .; v_gene: TRBV19; CDR3aa: ASSPRGQNSNYGYT
j_gene: TRBJ1-5; abundance: .; v_gene: TRBV28; CDR3aa: ASSSRTGYLSQPQH
j_gene: TRBJ1-2; abundance: .; v_gene: TRBV5-1; CDR3aa: ASSPGQGANYGYT